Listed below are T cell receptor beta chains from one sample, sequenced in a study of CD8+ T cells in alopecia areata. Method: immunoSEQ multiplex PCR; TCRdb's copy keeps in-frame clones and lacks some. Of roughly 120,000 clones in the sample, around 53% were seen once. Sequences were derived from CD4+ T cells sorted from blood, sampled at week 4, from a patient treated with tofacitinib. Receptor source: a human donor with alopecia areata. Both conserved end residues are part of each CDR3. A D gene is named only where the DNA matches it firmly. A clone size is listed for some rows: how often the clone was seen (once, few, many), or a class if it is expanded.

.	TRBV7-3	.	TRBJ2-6	TGTGCCAGCAGCCCCCAGGGGACCCTAATCTCTGGGGCCAACGTCCTGACTTTC	CASSPQGTLISGANVLTF
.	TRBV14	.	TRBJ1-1	TGTGCCAGCAGCCAACTTTGGCAGGTTGACACTGAAGCTTTCTTT	CASSQLWQVDTEAFF
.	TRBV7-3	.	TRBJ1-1	TGTGCCAGCAGCCCCACGGGGGGTGCGTACACTGAAGCTTTCTTT	CASSPTGGAYTEAFF
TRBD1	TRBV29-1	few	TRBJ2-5	TGCAGCGTTGATAACAGGGGTGGAGAGACCCAGTACTTC	CSVDNRGGETQYF
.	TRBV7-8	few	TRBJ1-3	TGTGCCAGCAGCTCCCTTACAGGGTCTGGAAACACCATATATTTT	CASSSLTGSGNTIYF
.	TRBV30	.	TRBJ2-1	TGTGCCTGGAAACAGGGTGATCAATACAATGAGCAGTTCTTC	CAWKQGDQYNEQFF
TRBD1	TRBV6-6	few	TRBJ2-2	TGTGCCAGCAGTTTCCAGAGACAGGGCCGCACCGGGGAGCTGTTTTTT	CASSFQRQGRTGELFF
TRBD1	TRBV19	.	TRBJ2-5	TGTGCCAGTAGTAGCGGACAGGGGCAAGAGACCCAGTACTTC	CASSSGQGQETQYF
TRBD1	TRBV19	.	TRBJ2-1	TGTGCCAGTAGAGGGGGACAGGGACCCCCCAGGTCGAGGAATGAGCAGTTCTTC	CASRGGQGPPRSRNEQFF
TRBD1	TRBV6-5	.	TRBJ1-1	TGTGCCAGCAGCCAGGGGGGGATTCGAGCTTTCTTT	CASSQGGIRAFF
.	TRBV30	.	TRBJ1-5	TGTGCCTGGGGATCCTCGGGGGGCAATCAGCCCCAGCATTTT	CAWGSSGGNQPQHF
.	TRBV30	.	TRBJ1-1	TGTGCCTGGAGTGGCCGGGTCCCTGGCGCTGAAGCTTTCTTT	CAWSGRVPGAEAFF
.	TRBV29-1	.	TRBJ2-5	TGCAGCGTTGCCCTGTTGGTCGGGACCCAGTACTTC	CSVALLVGTQYF
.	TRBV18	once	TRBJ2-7	TGTGCCAGCTCACCAGGTCTGGGGGCGACTGGCGAGCAGTACTTC	CASSPGLGATGEQYF
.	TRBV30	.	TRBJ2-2	TGTGCCTGGAGTCCTAAAGGAGCCGGGGAGCTGTTTTTT	CAWSPKGAGELFF
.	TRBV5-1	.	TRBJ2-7	TGCGCCATGAACAGGGTTCGCTCCTACGAGCAGTACTTC	CAMNRVRSYEQYF
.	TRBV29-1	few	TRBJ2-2	TGCAGCGTTGAGGGCGGGAACACCGGGGAGCTGTTTTTT	CSVEGGNTGELFF
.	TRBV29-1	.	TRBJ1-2	TGCAGCGTTGGTAGGGGGATCTACACCTTC	CSVGRGIYTF
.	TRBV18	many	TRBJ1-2	TGTGCCAGCTCACCGGGGAGGAACTATGGCTACACCTTC	CASSPGRNYGYTF
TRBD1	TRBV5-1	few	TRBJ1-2	TGCGCCAGCAGCGTGGGACAGGGTGATGGCTACACCTTC	CASSVGQGDGYTF
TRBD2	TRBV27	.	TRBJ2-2	TGTGCCAGCAGAGCACGGGGGGCGAACACCGGGGAGCTGTTTTTT	CASRARGANTGELFF
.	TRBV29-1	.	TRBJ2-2	TGCAGCGTCGGACACACCGGGGAGCTGTTTTTT	CSVGHTGELFF
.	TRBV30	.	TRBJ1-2	TGTGCCTGGAGTGGGAGGTTGGAGAACTATGGCTACACCTTT	CAWSGRLENYGYTF
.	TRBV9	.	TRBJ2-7	TGTGCCAGCAGCCCCCGCGGGACCAACGAATATGAGCAGTACTTC	CASSPRGTNEYEQYF
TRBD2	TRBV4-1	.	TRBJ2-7	TGCGCCAGCAGCCAAGATGAGGGGGTCAGGACTAGCTTTGCCGAGCAGTACTTC	CASSQDEGVRTSFAEQYF
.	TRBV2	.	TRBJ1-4	TGTGCCAGCAGTGGGTCGCAGGGGTCTGAAAAACTGTTTTTT	CASSGSQGSEKLFF
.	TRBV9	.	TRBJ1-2	TGTGCCAGCAGCGTAGCTAGGGTACAAAAGGATGGCTACACCTTC	CASSVARVQKDGYTF
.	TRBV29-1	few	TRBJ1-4	TGCAGCGTCGGCGAGGGGACTAATGAAAAACTGTTTTTT	CSVGEGTNEKLFF
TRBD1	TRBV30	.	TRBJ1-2	TGTGCCTGGAGTGTAGCCCACAGGGGCGGCTACACCTTC	CAWSVAHRGGYTF
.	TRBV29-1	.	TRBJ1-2	TGCAGCGTTGTTGGAGGGGGTAGCTATGGCTACACCTTC	CSVVGGGSYGYTF
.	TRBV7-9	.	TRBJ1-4	TGTGCCAGCAGCCCAGACACAATCCAACGAAAACTGTTTTTT	CASSPDTIQRKLFF
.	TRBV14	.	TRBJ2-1	TGTGCCAGCAGCCAAGTCTGGGGGCGGGAATCCTACAATGAGCAGTTCTTC	CASSQVWGRESYNEQFF
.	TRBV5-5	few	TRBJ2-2	TGTGCCAGCAGCTTGGACCCTACGCGGACCGGGGAGCTGTTTTTT	CASSLDPTRTGELFF
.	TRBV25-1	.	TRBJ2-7	TGTGCCAGCAGTCCTTACAGGAGGTTCGGCGAGCAGTACTTC	CASSPYRRFGEQYF
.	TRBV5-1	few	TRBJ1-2	TGCGCCAGCAGCTTCGACCAAACGGGCTTTTATGGCTACACCTTC	CASSFDQTGFYGYTF
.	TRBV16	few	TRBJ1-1	TGTGCCAGCAGCCAATCGGCCCTAGGAGCTTTCTTT	CASSQSALGAFF
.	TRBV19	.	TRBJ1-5	TGTGCCAGTAGTCGGTCGAATCAGCCCCAGCATTTT	CASSRSNQPQHF
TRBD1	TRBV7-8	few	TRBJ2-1	TGTGCCAGCAGCTTAGGAACAGGGGGCGTTCGCGGGAATGAGCAGTTCTTC	CASSLGTGGVRGNEQFF
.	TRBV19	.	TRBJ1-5	TGTGCCAGTATCAGAGCGGGGGCCCATCAGCCCCAGCATTTT	CASIRAGAHQPQHF
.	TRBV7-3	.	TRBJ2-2	TGTGCCAGCAGCTTAAGTCCGAACACCGGGGAGCTGTTTTTT	CASSLSPNTGELFF
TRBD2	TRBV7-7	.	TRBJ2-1	TGTGCCAGCAGCTTAGAAGCGGGGGGCTACAATGAGCAGTTCTTC	CASSLEAGGYNEQFF
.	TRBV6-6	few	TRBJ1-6	TGTGCCAGCAGTTACTCTCAGGACAGACCGAATTCACCCCTCCACTTT	CASSYSQDRPNSPLHF
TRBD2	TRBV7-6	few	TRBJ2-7	TGTGCCAGCAGCCCCCGACTAGCGTGGGCTCACGAGCAGTACTTC	CASSPRLAWAHEQYF
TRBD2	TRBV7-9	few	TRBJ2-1	TGTGCCAGCAGCTTAGCTAGCGGGGTCGATGAGCAGTTCTTC	CASSLASGVDEQFF
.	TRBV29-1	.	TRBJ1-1	TGCAGCGTTGAAAGACAGCCGAACACTGAAGCTTTCTTT	CSVERQPNTEAFF
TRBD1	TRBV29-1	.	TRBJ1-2	TGCAGCGCCCAGGGGGCAGGATATGGCTACACCTTC	CSAQGAGYGYTF
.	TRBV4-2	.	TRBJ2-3	TGTGCCAGCAGCCAAGAAACAGATACGCAGTATTTT	CASSQETDTQYF
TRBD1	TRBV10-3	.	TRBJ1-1	TGTGCCATCAGTGATAAAGACAGGGGCACTGAAGCTTTCTTT	CAISDKDRGTEAFF
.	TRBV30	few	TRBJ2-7	TGTGCCTTCAAGAAAGCCCGGGAGCAGTACTTC	CAFKKAREQYF
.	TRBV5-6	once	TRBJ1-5	TGTGCCAGCAGCTTCGGACAGCGCAATCAGCCCCAGCATTTT	CASSFGQRNQPQHF
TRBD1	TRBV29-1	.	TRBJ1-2	TGCAGCGTCTCCGGGACAGGGAACTATGGCTACACCTTC	CSVSGTGNYGYTF
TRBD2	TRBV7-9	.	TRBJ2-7	TGTGCCAGCAGCCTGGCGTCTACTAGCGGGGGGAACTCCTACGAGCAGTACTTC	CASSLASTSGGNSYEQYF
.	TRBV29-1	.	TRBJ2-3	TGCAGCGTTGAAAGGGACGGAACAGATACGCAGTATTTT	CSVERDGTDTQYF